The subject of this entry is one T cell receptor beta chain. Its cognate antigen is unknown. The sample has other DNA sequences that encode this CDR3 too. This sample was included in a study of cytomegalovirus exposure and HLA in healthy donors. The PCR ran on 60 Vbeta and 13 Jbeta primers. Only in-frame clones appear in the TCRdb table, and some are missing; sequencing was by immunoSEQ multiplex PCR. Of roughly 120,000 clones listed, around two thirds are singletons. The study, taken as a whole, reports: Cytomegalovirus-associated status was assigned to roughly 160 TCR beta chains.

With V trimmed by 4 bases and J by 3 bases, 3 bases remained unmatched. The CDR3 runs 15 residues. Germline V gene data show CDR1 as SGHRS and CDR2 as YFSETQ. The source is a man in his 60s in good health and CMV-seropositive. The chain recombines TRBV5-1 with TRBJ2-2, with 10 bases lining up with TRBD1. The specimen was PBMCs. The CDR3 loop reads CASSTGQGDTGELFF. The CDR3 nucleotides are TGCGCCAGCAGCACAGGACAGGGGGACACCGGGGAGCTGTTTTTT.